The present T cell receptor (beta chain) was sequenced within a study of blood T cell repertoires in COVID-19. Overall study: Spain, Italy and the United States supplied samples that represented acute and convalescent COVID-19. T cells, B-cell-depleted T cells, or PBMCs provided the cDNA or gDNA that served as material.

Authors' methods: The authors estimated nucleated cell counts from reference gene primer amplification. Sequencing was performed with immunoSEQ multiplex PCR; in TCRdb, only in-frame clones are kept and a portion is missing. Clone size and V and J calls were adopted from that table, with D and trimming inferred from the DNA. The top ten clones hold roughly 9% of a sample with roughly 300,000 clones, around 90% of them seen once. With 8 bases removed from V and 1 base from J, the gap between germline ends came to 11 bases. The CDR3 totals 13 residues. In germline, CDR1 is MNHEY, CDR2 SVGEGT. What was sequenced was peripheral blood. The sequence was obtained from a man between 18 and 29 years old with active or convalescent COVID-19. The rearrangement uses TRBV6-2 or TRBV6-3 and TRBJ2-5, with a possible D match to TRBD2 (6 bases). CDR3 nucleotide sequence: TGTGCCAGCGGCCGGGAGATCCAAGAGACCCAGTACTTC. This encodes CASGREIQETQYF.